This passage covers 10 T cell receptor beta chains from one sample sequenced in a study of T-cell reconstitution after alpha-beta-depleted transplantation in children. TCRbeta library construction was performed incorporating unique molecular identifiers. MiXCR, run by TCRdb on the PCR reads, gives a single entry per CDR3 protein. The top ten clones hold under 6% of a sample with 200,000 or so distinct CDR3 sequences, 6.3% of them seen once. Specimen: PBMCs, collected before TCRalphabeta/CD19-depleted stem cell transplant. The receptors were gathered from a girl under three years old with combined immunodeficiency, due to receive a stem cell transplant.

This clonotype was observed many times. CDR3 sequence reads: CASSMRAKYEQYF. The CDR3 nucleotides are TGTGCCAGTAGTATGAGGGCCAAGTACGAGCAGTACTTC. This sequence joins TRBV19 and TRBJ2-7, with a possible D match to TRBD2 (5 bases). This CDR3 region has 13 residues. The V and J ends lost 3 bases and 4 bases respectively, with 10 bases between them. Germline CDR1 LNHDA, CDR2 SQIVND (reference sequence).

This clonotype has a handful of counts. The chain employs TRBV6-1 and TRBJ1-3, with 9 bases lining up with TRBD1. This CDR3 is built from 16 residues. The junction had 9 bases not matched to a gene; V was cut back by 6 bases and J by 3 bases. Germline values: CDR1 MNHNS, CDR2 SASEGT. The DNA for the CDR3 is TGTGCCAGCAGATCCCCGGGACAGGGTCTTGGAAACACCATATATTTT. Translation: CASRSPGQGLGNTIYF.

This clonotype was observed many times. The chain combines TRBV20-1 with TRBJ2-1, with 9 nucleotides matching TRBD1. CDR3 size: 11 residues. Germline assignment: CDR1 DFQATT and CDR2 SNEGSKA (reference sequence). The J segment lost 15 bases and the V segment lost 1 base, leaving 4 bases of the junction unmatched. CDR3 loop: CSARVGQGLFF. Written as DNA, the CDR3 is TGCAGTGCTAGAGTTGGACAGGGGTTGTTCTTC.

This clonotype was observed many times. This chain joins TRBV12-3 or TRBV12-4 and TRBJ2-1; TRBD2 matches at 8 bases. The V and J ends lost 6 bases and 5 bases, in that order; junction bases with no gene match: 12. The CDR3 consists of 16 residues. CDR3 loop: CASSTFAVAGNNEQFF. The CDR3 DNA follows: TGTGCCAGCAGCACCTTTGCGGTAGCGGGGAACAATGAGCAGTTCTTC.

Concerning this clonotype itself: A read error is possible here, since a much larger clone lies one base away. The conserved closing phenylalanine or tryptophan is absent in this CDR3, likely reflecting a read error. The V call is TRBV10-3, the J call TRBJ2-1; D not certain. The CDR3 is 15 residues long. The germline CDR1 and CDR2 sequences are ENHRY and SYGVKD. With 10 bases removed from V and 5 bases from J, the gap between germline ends came to 21 bases. CDR3 DNA sequence: TGTGCCAGCTACGGTACCCCCTCGGGCGACAATGAGCAGTTCGTC. This gives the protein CASYGTPSGDNEQFV.

This clonotype occurred a few times. The V gene is TRBV20-1, the J gene TRBJ2-7; 8 nucleotides line up with TRBD2. This CDR3 is built from 15 residues. J lost 3 bases, V lost 4 bases, and 11 bases had no gene match. Germline-derived CDR1 and CDR2 are DFQATT and SNEGSKA (reference sequence). The CDR3 here is CSAIGYSGNNYEQYF. The CDR3 DNA reads as TGCAGTGCTATCGGATATAGCGGGAACAACTACGAGCAGTACTTC.

There are many counts of this clonotype. The gene calls are TRBV12-3 or TRBV12-4 and TRBJ2-7; TRBD2 aligns across 7 bases. This CDR3 has 14 amino acids. Trimming cost V 3 bases and J 7 bases; bases outside gene matches: 9. CDR3 coding DNA: TGTGCCAGCAGTTTCAACGGGGGGAATACAGAGCAGTACTTC. The encoded protein is CASSFNGGNTEQYF.

This clonotype was seen many times. The chain combines TRBV10-3 with TRBJ1-5, with 8 bases fitting TRBD1. J lost 7 bases, V lost 2 bases, and 13 bases had no gene match. The CDR3 sequence is 17 residues long. Germline CDR1 is ENHRY and CDR2 is SYGVKD. The CDR3 loop is CAISEVGTGPRGQPQHF. The CDR3 bases are TGTGCCATCAGTGAGGTCGGGACAGGACCTAGGGGACAGCCCCAGCATTTT.

Only a few counts were recorded for this clonotype. The chain has TRBV5-1 and TRBJ2-5, with D hard to call. The CDR3 totals 13 residues. The ends were cut back, 4 bases at V and 4 bases at J, with 11 bases in the middle. Looked up from germline, CDR1 is SGHRS and CDR2 is YFSETQ. The CDR3 loop is CASSPDGGETQYF. CDR3 nucleotide sequence: TGCGCCAGCAGCCCCGACGGCGGAGAGACCCAGTACTTC.

This clonotype was recorded many times. The V and J genes are TRBV5-1 and TRBJ2-1; D call uncertain. Germline V gene data show CDR1 as SGHRS and CDR2 as YFSETQ. This CDR3 region has 15 residues. The V end lost 6 bases, the J end lost 0 bases, and 13 bases lay between the germline ends. CDR3 nucleotides: TGCGCCAGCACGCGGACCGCTCACTCCTACAATGAGCAGTTCTTC. This encodes CASTRTAHSYNEQFF.